The entry that follows covers one TCR beta chain sequence. Its antigen is not known. This sample was included in a study of Ad26.COV2.S vaccination and SARS-CoV-2 variants. Study information: Ad26.COV2.S was injected intramuscularly once or twice, 56 days apart. The study, taken as a whole, reports: The TCR breadth and depth analyses may have understated or missed part of the total T cell responses.

The CDR3 has 15 residues. V dropped 6 bases and J dropped 5 bases, with 17 bases sitting between them. Germline CDR1 SGHTA, CDR2 FQGNSA. Measured with immunoSEQ multiplex PCR; TCRdb has only the in-frame clones, and not every one. The table lists some 460,000 clones, roughly nine tenths of them singletons. Regarding treatment: 19 received Ad26.COV2.S at low or high dose, single or two shots; roughly five received placebo; per-sample allocation not given. Repertoires come from day 63 after the first vaccine or placebo injection. The donor was a Boston adult aged 18-55 years. The clonotype originates from a person aged 18-60 years who received the Ad26.COV2.S COVID-19 vaccine or a placebo. The V call is TRBV7-2, the J call TRBJ2-1; D remains unclear. Here the sequenced sample was peripheral blood, taken in a trial of Ad26.COV2.S vaccine versus placebo. The CDR3 loop reads CASRDTGLGHNEQFF. The CDR3 DNA follows: TGTGCCAGCAGGGATACCGGTTTGGGCCACAATGAGCAGTTCTTC.